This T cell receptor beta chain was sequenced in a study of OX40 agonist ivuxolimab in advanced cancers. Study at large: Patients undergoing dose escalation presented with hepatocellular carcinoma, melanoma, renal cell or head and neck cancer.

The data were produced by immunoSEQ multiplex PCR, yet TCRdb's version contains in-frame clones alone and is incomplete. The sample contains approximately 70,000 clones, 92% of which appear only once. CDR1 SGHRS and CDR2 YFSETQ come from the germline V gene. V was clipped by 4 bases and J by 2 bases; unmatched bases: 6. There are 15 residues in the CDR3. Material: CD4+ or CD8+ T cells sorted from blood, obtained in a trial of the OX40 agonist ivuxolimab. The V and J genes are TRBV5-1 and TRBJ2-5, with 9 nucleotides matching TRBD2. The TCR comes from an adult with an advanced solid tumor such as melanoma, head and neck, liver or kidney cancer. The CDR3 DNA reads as TGCGCCAGCAGCAACGCGGGAGGGCGACAAGAGACCCAGTACTTC. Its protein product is CASSNAGGRQETQYF.